The present entry profiles one T cell receptor (beta chain) with its context. Antigen: not known. The data derive from a study of T cell responses to AZD1222 COVID-19 vaccine. Trimming took off 5 bases at V and 3 bases at J, with 19 bases between the two ends. Germline lookup yields CDR1 KGHDR and CDR2 SFDVKD. The CDR3 runs 17 residues. Sequencing used immunoSEQ multiplex PCR; TCRdb keeps in-frame clones, though not all of them. The sample has 140,000 to 150,000 clones, about 90% seen once. General study results and limits: Just a handful of AZD1222 recipients were seropositive at baseline.

The source is an adult who received the MenACWY meningococcal vaccine as a control. The starting material was peripheral blood, obtained 28 days after the second dose of the MenACWY control vaccine. This chain uses TRBV24-1 with TRBJ1-3, with D maybe TRBD1 (5 bases). CDR3 in amino acids: CATSAERGSMSGNTIYF. CDR3 in DNA: TGTGCCACCAGTGCCGAGAGGGGTAGTATGAGTGGAAACACCATATATTTT.